The T cell receptor beta chain under discussion was sequenced for a study of post-analysis software for immune sequencing data. Study background: Multiple sclerosis in the patients followed relapsing-remitting, secondary progressive and progressive-relapsing courses.

Points on this clonotype: What it recognizes is unknown.

CDR3 size: 13 residues. CDR1 is SGHRS, CDR2 YFSETQ, per germline. V gave up 2 bases and J gave up 6 bases, with 12 bases separating them. Researchers reported that TCR beta cDNA libraries carried unique molecular identifiers. Input populations of 1 to 10 million T cells gave rise to about 480,000 cDNA molecules. TCRdb independently ran MiXCR on the PCR reads; one entry per CDR3 protein. Altogether hundreds of thousands of distinct CDR3 sequences are present, less than 35% being singletons, with the ten largest covering 13%. Points from the study as a whole: Controls had significantly higher normalized Chao1 diversity than multiple sclerosis patients. Included in a set of roughly five TRBV segments more frequent in patients than controls were TRBV5-6, TRBV5-1 and TRBV20-1. F-measure co-clustering was strong for batch-matched samples.

The clonotype originates from a girl aged 10-17 years with multiple sclerosis. The chain is built from TRBV5-1 and TRBJ2-7; the D gene is possibly TRBD2 (6 bases). Sequenced: blood. CDR3 DNA sequence: TGCGCCAGCAGCTTTAGCGGCCCGGGCGAGCAGTACTTC. Residues: CASSFSGPGEQYF.